A single T cell receptor (beta chain) is shown here with its context. The sample comes from a study of blood T cell repertoires in COVID-19. Study-wide context: Acute and convalescent COVID-19 specimens originated in the United States, Italy and Spain. PBMCs, B-cell-depleted T cells, or T cells provided the cDNA or gDNA that made up the material.

There are 16 residues in the CDR3. Trimming removed 2 bases at V and 3 bases at J, with 17 bases between. Germline V gene data show CDR1 as KGHSH and CDR2 as LQKENI. Clones were read by immunoSEQ multiplex PCR, and TCRdb kept only the in-frame ones, dropping some. Among 140,000 to 150,000 clones listed, around 87% were seen once. J is TRBJ2-7 and V is TRBV18; D is unclear. The sequence derives from a man aged 50 or older who had recovered from COVID-19. Sequenced: peripheral blood. CDR3 amino acids: CASSPSETLSLYEQYF. The CDR3 DNA reads TGTGCCAGCTCACCATCTGAGACTCTCTCCCTCTACGAGCAGTACTTC.